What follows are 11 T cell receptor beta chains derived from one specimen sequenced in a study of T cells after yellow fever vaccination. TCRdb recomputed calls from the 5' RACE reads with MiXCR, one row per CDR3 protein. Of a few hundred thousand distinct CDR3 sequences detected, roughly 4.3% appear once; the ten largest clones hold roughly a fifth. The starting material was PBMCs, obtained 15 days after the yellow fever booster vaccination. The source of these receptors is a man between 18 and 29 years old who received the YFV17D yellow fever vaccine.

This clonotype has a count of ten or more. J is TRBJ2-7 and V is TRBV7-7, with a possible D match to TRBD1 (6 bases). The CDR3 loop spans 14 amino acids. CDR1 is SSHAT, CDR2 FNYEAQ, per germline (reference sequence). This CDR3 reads CASSFGDRTYEQYV. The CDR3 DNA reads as TGTGCTAGCAGCTTCGGCGACAGGACCTACGAGCAGTACGTC.

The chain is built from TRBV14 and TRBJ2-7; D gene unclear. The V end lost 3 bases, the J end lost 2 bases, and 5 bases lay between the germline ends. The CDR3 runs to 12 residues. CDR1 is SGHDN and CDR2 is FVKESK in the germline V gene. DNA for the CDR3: TGTGCCAGCAGCCATTTACCCTACGAGCAGTACTTC. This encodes CASSHLPYEQYF.

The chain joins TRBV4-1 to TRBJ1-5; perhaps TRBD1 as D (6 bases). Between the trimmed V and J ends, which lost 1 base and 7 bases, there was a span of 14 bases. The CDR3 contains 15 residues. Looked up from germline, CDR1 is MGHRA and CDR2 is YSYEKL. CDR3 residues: CASSQGSGHAQPQHF. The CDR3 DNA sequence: TGCGCCAGCAGCCAAGGTTCGGGACATGCGCAGCCCCAGCATTTT.

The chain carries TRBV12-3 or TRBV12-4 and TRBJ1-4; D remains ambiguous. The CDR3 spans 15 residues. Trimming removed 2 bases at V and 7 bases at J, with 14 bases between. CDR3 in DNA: TGTGCCAGCAGTTTAAGGACTAGCCCCGGTGAAAAACTGTTTTTT. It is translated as CASSLRTSPGEKLFF.

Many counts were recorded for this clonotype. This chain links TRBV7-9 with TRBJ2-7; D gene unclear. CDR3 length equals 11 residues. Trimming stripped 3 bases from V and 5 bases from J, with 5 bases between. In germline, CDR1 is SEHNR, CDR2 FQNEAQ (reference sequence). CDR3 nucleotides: TGTGCCAGCAGCTTGATCAACGAGCAGTACTTC. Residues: CASSLINEQYF.

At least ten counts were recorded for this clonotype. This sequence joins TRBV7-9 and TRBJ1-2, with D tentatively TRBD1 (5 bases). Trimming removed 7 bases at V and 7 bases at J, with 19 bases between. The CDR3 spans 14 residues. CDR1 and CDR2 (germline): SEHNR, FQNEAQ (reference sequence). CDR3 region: CASTAWGGRSGYTF. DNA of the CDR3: TGTGCCAGCACCGCTTGGGGGGGAAGAAGTGGCTACACCTTC.

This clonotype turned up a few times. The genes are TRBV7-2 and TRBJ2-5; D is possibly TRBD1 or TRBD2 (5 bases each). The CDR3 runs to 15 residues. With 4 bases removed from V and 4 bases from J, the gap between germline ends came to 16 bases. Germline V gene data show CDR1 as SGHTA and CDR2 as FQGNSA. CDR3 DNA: TGTGCCAGCAGCTCCCCCGGGGCTAGTCGAGAGACCCAGTACTTC. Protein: CASSSPGASRETQYF.

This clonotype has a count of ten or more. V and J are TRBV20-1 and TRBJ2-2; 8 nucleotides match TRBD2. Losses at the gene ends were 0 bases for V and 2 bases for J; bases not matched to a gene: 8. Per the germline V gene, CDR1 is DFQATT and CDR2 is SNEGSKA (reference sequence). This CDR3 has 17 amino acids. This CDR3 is CSARERTGGANTGELFF. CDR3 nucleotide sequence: TGCAGTGCTAGAGAAAGGACGGGGGGGGCCAACACCGGGGAGCTGTTTTTT.

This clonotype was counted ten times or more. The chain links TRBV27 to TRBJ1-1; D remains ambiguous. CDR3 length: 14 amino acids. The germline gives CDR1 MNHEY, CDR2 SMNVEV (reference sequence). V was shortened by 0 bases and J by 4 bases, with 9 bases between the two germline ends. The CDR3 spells CASSLSSGPTEAFF. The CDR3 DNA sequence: TGTGCCAGCAGTTTATCGTCTGGGCCCACTGAAGCTTTCTTT.

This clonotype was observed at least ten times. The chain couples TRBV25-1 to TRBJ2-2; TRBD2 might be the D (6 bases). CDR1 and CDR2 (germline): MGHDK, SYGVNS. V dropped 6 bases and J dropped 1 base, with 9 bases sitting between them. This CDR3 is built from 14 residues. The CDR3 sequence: CASRRAGNTGELFF. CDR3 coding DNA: TGTGCCAGCAGGAGAGCGGGGAACACCGGGGAGCTGTTTTTT.

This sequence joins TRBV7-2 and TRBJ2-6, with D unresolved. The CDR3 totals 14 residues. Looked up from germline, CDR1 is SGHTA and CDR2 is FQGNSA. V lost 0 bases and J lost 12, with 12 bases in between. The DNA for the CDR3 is TGTGCCAGCAGCTTAGCTGGGTTTTCATCCGTCCTGACTTTC. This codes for CASSLAGFSSVLTF.